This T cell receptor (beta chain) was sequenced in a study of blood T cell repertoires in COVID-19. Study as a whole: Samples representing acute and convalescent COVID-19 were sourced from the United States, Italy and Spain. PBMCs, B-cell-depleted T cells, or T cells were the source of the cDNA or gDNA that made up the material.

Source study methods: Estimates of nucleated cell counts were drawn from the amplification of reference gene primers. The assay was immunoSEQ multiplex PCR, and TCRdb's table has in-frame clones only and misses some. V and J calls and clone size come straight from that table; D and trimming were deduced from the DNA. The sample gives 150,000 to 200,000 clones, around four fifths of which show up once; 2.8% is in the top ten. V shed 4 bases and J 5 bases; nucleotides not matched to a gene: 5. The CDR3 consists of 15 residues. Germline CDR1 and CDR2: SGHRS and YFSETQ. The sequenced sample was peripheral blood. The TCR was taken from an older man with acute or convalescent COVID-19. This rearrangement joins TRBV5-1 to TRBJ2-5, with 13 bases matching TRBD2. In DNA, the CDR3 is TGCGCCAGCAGCAGGACTAGCGGGGGACGGGAGACCCAGTACTTC. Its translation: CASSRTSGGRETQYF. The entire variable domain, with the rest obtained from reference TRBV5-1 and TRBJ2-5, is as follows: KAGVTQTPRYLIKTRGQQVTLSCSPISGHRSVSWYQQTPGQGLQFLFEYFSETQRNKGNFPGRFSGRQFSNSRSEMNVSTLELGDSALYLCASSRTSGGRETQYFGPGTRLLVL.